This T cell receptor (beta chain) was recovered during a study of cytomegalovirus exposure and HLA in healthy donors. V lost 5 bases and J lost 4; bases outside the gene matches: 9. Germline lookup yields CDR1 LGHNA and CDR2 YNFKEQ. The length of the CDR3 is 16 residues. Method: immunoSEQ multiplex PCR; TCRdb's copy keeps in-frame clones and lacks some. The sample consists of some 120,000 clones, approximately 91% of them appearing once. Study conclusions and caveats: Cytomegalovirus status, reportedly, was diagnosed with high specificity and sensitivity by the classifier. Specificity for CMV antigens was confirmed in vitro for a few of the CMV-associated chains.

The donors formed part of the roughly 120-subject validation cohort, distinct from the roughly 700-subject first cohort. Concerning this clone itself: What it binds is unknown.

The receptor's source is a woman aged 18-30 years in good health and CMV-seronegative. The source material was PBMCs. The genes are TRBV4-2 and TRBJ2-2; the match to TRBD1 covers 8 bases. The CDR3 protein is CASSASGTGITGELFF. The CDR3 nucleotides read TGTGCCAGCAGCGCCTCCGGGACAGGTATCACCGGGGAGCTGTTTTTT.